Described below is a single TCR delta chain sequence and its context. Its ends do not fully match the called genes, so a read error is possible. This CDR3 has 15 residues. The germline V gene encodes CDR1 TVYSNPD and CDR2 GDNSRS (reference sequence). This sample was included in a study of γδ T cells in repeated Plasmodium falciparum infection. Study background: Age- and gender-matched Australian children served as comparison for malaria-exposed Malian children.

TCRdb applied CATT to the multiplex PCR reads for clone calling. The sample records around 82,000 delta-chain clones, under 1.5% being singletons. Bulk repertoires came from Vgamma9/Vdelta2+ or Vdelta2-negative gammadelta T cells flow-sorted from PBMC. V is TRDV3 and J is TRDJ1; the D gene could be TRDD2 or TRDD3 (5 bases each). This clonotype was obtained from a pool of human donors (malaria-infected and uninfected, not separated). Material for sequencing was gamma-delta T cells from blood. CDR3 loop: CASSSVSSGTDKRIF. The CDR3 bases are TGTGCCTCCTCCTCAGTTTCCTCGGGGACCGATAAACGCATCTTT. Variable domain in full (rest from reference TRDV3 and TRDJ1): CDKVTQSSPDQTVASGSEVVLLCTYDTVYSNPDLFWYRIRPDYSFQFVFYGDNSRSEGADFTQGRFSVKHILTQKAFHLVISPVRTEDSATYYCASSSVSSGTDKRIFGKGTRVTVEP.